Following are 10 T cell receptor beta chains from one sample sequenced in a study of T cell responses to AZD1222 COVID-19 vaccine. Profiled with immunoSEQ multiplex PCR; TCRdb holds only in-frame clones, not every one. The table has fewer than 85,000 clones, roughly nine tenths seen once. Specimen: peripheral blood, collected 28 days after the second AZD1222 dose. The receptors were gathered from an adult who received the AZD1222 COVID-19 vaccine.

The chain has TRBV5-1 and TRBJ1-2; D remains ambiguous. The CDR3 has 16 amino acids. Germline V gives CDR1 SGHRS, CDR2 YFSETQ. Trimming took 4 bases from V and 2 from J, leaving 18 bases between them. The CDR3 region has the DNA TGCGCCAGCAGCACTGGTGGTACCCCGGGAAACTATGGCTACACCTTC. Translating gives CASSTGGTPGNYGYTF.

The rearrangement uses TRBV10-3 and TRBJ1-2; TRBD1 agrees at 8 bases. CDR3 length: 16 residues. The germline V gene encodes CDR1 ENHRY and CDR2 SYGVKD. The V and J ends lost 5 bases and 0 bases, in that order; junction bases with no gene match: 8. The CDR3 region is CAISRGQAPTNYGYTF. The CDR3 DNA reads TGTGCCATCAGTAGGGGACAGGCTCCTACTAACTATGGCTACACCTTC.

This chain joins TRBV10-3 and TRBJ2-7; perhaps TRBD2 as D (5 bases). The CDR3 loop spans 13 amino acids. Germline values: CDR1 ENHRY, CDR2 SYGVKD. Trimming left V 10 bases short and J 5 bases short, with 18 bases between. The CDR3 region is CASSVRNGDEQYF. As DNA, the CDR3 is TGTGCCAGTAGCGTACGCAATGGGGACGAGCAGTACTTC.

This clone was seen once. The CDR3 loop is CASSLALTSYNEQFF. The CDR3 coding sequence is TGTGCCAGCAGCTTAGCGTTGACCTCCTACAATGAGCAGTTCTTC. This chain connects TRBV11-2 to TRBJ2-1; D is unclear. V lost 1 base and J lost 0, with 7 bases in between. This CDR3 is 15 amino acids long. The germline V gene has CDR1 SGHAT and CDR2 FQNNGV.

V usage is TRBV6-5 and J usage is TRBJ1-2, with unresolved D. V was shortened by 7 bases and J by 0 bases, with 6 bases between the two germline ends. CDR1 and CDR2 from the germline V gene are MNHEY and SVGAGI. The CDR3 has 12 residues. The CDR3 coding sequence is TGTGCCAGCACGTCCGCTAACTATGGCTACACCTTC. As protein: CASTSANYGYTF.

Written as DNA, the CDR3 is TGTGCCAGCAGCGTAGAGACGGACTTCTTCTACAATGAGCAGTTCTTC. Translated, it gives CASSVETDFFYNEQFF. V usage is TRBV9 and J usage is TRBJ2-1; D may be TRBD2 (5 bases). This CDR3 contains 16 residues. CDR1 and CDR2 (germline): SGDLS, YYNGEE. V lost 0 bases, J lost 3 bases, and 13 bases lay in between.

The chain recombines TRBV28 with TRBJ2-7; TRBD1 matches 7 bases. V shed 6 bases, J shed 2 bases, and the junction held 4 bases outside the gene matches. Germline values: CDR1 MDHEN, CDR2 SYDVKM. The CDR3 sequence is 13 residues long. The CDR3: CASRTGTTYEQYF. The CDR3 DNA follows: TGTGCCAGCAGGACAGGGACAACCTACGAGCAGTACTTC.

The rearrangement uses TRBV27 and TRBJ1-5; TRBD1 agrees at 8 bases. This CDR3 contains 15 residues. Germline V gene lookup returns CDR1 MNHEY and CDR2 SMNVEV (reference sequence). V lost 7 bases, J lost 0 bases, and 5 bases stayed unmatched. The CDR3 bases are TGTGCCAGCACAGACAGGGGTTATAGCAATCAGCCCCAGCATTTT. This gives the protein CASTDRGYSNQPQHF.

This clone showed up just once. This sequence joins TRBV3-1 (or the pseudogene TRBV3-2) and TRBJ1-1; unclear D gene. The V and J ends lost 4 bases and 5 bases respectively, with 14 bases between them. The CDR3 covers 14 residues. Germline CDR1 is LGHDT and CDR2 is YNNKEL (reference sequence). CDR3 region: CASSPNGGETEAFF. The CDR3, as DNA: TGTGCCAGCAGCCCGAATGGTGGCGAAACTGAAGCTTTCTTT.

V usage is TRBV4-1 and J usage is TRBJ2-7, with D tentatively TRBD1 (6 bases). Germline CDR1 and CDR2: MGHRA and YSYEKL. The CDR3 contains 14 residues. V shed 0 bases and J shed 2 bases, with 8 bases lying between them. CDR3 sequence (DNA): TGCGCCAGCAGCCAAGACCGGGACACCTACGAGCAGTACTTC. Translation gives CASSQDRDTYEQYF.